Sequencing of this T cell receptor (beta chain) was carried out in a study of CD8+CD57+ T cells in acquired aplastic anemia. Study in general: Quantities of DNA derived from sorted CD4+ and CD8+ cells averaged about 3.2 ug. Healthy donors yielded roughly 9.8 million CD4+ cell reads on average.

TCR beta VDJ combinations and CDR3 sequences were profiled from genomic DNA. TCRdb re-called the reads with MiXCR, one entry per CDR3 protein. In the table there are about 210,000 distinct CDR3 sequences, about 37% of which are singletons. The V and J ends lost 3 bases and 3 bases respectively, with 11 bases between them. Germline V lookup: CDR1 SGHRS, CDR2 YFSETQ. The CDR3 covers 14 residues. Sequenced sample: sorted CD4+, CD8+, or CD8+CD57+ T cells (not recorded which) from PBMCs. This chain links TRBV5-1 with TRBJ2-3, with D hard to call. The sequence derives from a human donor in good health, serving as a control. CDR3 in amino acids: CASSSGPDTDTQYF. The DNA for the CDR3 is TGCGCCAGCAGCTCCGGACCGGATACAGATACGCAGTATTTT.